The 15 T cell receptor beta chains reported below all come from one sample, sequenced in a study of identical twins. TCRdb ran MiXCR on the 5' RACE reads and lists one entry per CDR3 protein. This table holds approximately 890,000 distinct CDR3 sequences, approximately 13% found once. The same sample was also used in a study of yellow fever vaccine responses in identical twins.

The sample comprised PBMCs. Receptor source: a young woman in good health.

The chain has TRBV12-3 or TRBV12-4 and TRBJ1-2; D remains unclear. The CDR3 is made up of 13 amino acids. Trimming took 10 bases from V and 0 from J, leaving 12 bases between them. The DNA of the CDR3 is TGTGCCACCTCTCCCGATTCTAACTATGGCTACACCTTC. Its protein is CATSPDSNYGYTF.

This clonotype has a handful of counts. The chain couples TRBV28 to TRBJ2-7; D might be TRBD1 or TRBD2, each matching 5 bases. V was shortened by 10 bases and J by 2 bases, with 21 bases between the two germline ends. Germline V gene data show CDR1 as MDHEN and CDR2 as SYDVKM. This CDR3 is 15 amino acids long. The CDR3 loop is CATTDRDAMTYEQYF. The CDR3 nucleotides read TGTGCCACGACCGACCGGGACGCCATGACCTACGAGCAGTACTTC. Variable domain in full (rest from reference TRBV28 and TRBJ2-7): DVKVTQSSRYLVKRTGEKVFLECVQDMDHENMFWYRQDPGLGLRLIYFSYDVKMKEKGDIPEGYSVSREKKERFSLILESASTNQTSMYLCATTDRDAMTYEQYFGPGTRLTVT.

The J gene is TRBJ2-7, the V gene TRBV11-2; 8 nucleotides match TRBD1. Germline CDR1 reads SGHAT; CDR2 reads FQNNGV. The CDR3 loop spans 13 amino acids. V lost 5 bases to trimming and J lost 5 bases; unmatched junction nucleotides: 5. CDR3 nucleotides: TGTGCCAGCAGCCCTAAGACAGGGGACGAGCAGTACGTC. Its protein is CASSPKTGDEQYV.

The chain carries TRBV6-1 and TRBJ1-2; D is undetermined. The CDR3 length is 14 residues. The V gene's germline CDR1 is MNHNS and CDR2 SASEGT. V was shortened by 7 bases and J by 2 bases, with 14 bases between the two germline ends. CDR3 DNA sequence: TGTGCCAGCACCTCTCCCGCGGGCAACTATGGCTACACCTTC. Translated, it gives CASTSPAGNYGYTF.

This clonotype has a handful of counts. V gene TRBV20-1 combines with J gene TRBJ2-5, with 8 nucleotides matching TRBD2. CDR1 and CDR2 (germline): DFQATT, SNEGSKA (reference sequence). Germline trimming cut 0 bases from V and 4 bases from J; bases unmatched to any gene: 10. This CDR3 comprises 16 residues. The CDR3: CSARDHTTSVGETQYF. The CDR3 bases are TGCAGTGCTAGAGACCACACGACTAGCGTGGGAGAGACCCAGTACTTC.

This clonotype came up a few times. The chain carries TRBV11-1 and TRBJ2-1; 10 nucleotides match TRBD2. V dropped 8 bases and J dropped 3; count of bases not matched to a gene: 4. CDR3 length: 14 amino acids. In germline, CDR1 is SGHAT, CDR2 FQDESV (reference sequence). The CDR3 protein is CASRVAGGYNEQFF. CDR3 nucleotide sequence: TGTGCCAGCCGGGTAGCGGGGGGCTACAATGAGCAGTTCTTC.

This chain joins TRBV6-1 and TRBJ2-7; 8 bases map to TRBD1. Trimming took 7 bases from V and 1 from J; bases not matched to a gene: 9. CDR1 MNHNS and CDR2 SASEGT come from the germline V gene. The CDR3 extends over 15 amino acids. The CDR3 DNA reads TGTGCCAGCACCCCCGGACAGGGAGGTTCCTACGAGCAGTACTTC. Translation gives CASTPGQGGSYEQYF.

This rearrangement joins TRBV12-3 or TRBV12-4 to TRBJ2-1, with 7 bases identical to TRBD1. V shed 8 bases, J shed 4 bases, and the junction held 17 bases outside the gene matches. The CDR3 is 17 amino acids. The CDR3 coding sequence is TGTGCCAGCGGGTGGCGCCCGTGGGACAGAGGGTACAATGAGCAGTTCTTC. The encoded protein is CASGWRPWDRGYNEQFF.

V and J are TRBV5-1 and TRBJ2-2, with D unresolved. Trimming took off 0 bases at V and 4 bases at J, with 13 bases between the two ends. CDR1 is SGHRS and CDR2 is YFSETQ in the germline V gene. There are 16 residues in the CDR3. CDR3 coding DNA: TGCGCCAGCAGCTTGGGTGTAGGCACGGTCACCGGGGAGCTGTTTTTT. It translates to CASSLGVGTVTGELFF.

The table lists this clonotype with a few counts. As DNA, the CDR3 is TGTGCCAGCAGCCCAAAGACAGGGGGGACCGGGGAGCTGTTTTTT. Translation gives CASSPKTGGTGELFF. The chain combines TRBV7-6 with TRBJ2-2; 9 positions match TRBD1. CDR3 length: 15 amino acids. The junction had 6 bases not matched to a gene; V was cut back by 5 bases and J by 5 bases. Germline V gene data show CDR1 as SGHVS and CDR2 as FNYEAQ.

This chain connects TRBV5-6 to TRBJ1-3; D is unclear. The CDR3 runs 13 residues. V gave up 3 bases and J gave up 8 bases, with 12 bases separating them. Per the germline V gene, CDR1 is SGHDT and CDR2 is YYEEEE. The CDR3 spells CASSSYVRDTIYF. The CDR3 region has the DNA TGTGCCAGCAGCTCGTACGTCAGAGACACCATATATTTT.

The V call is TRBV20-1, the J call TRBJ2-1; no reliable D call. This CDR3 is built from 10 residues. The V gene's germline CDR1 is DFQATT and CDR2 SNEGSKA (reference sequence). V lost 6 bases to trimming and J lost 4 bases, with 4 bases between them. CDR3 residues: CSANYNEQFF. DNA for the CDR3: TGCAGTGCCAATTACAATGAGCAGTTCTTC.

This clonotype came up many times. The chain recombines TRBV4-1 with TRBJ1-6; D unresolved. Germline V lookup: CDR1 MGHRA, CDR2 YSYEKL. Trimming took off 0 bases at V and 8 bases at J, with 17 bases between the two ends. This CDR3 is 17 amino acids long. This chain's CDR3 is CASSQDGQTSPYSPLHF. CDR3 nucleotides: TGCGCCAGCAGCCAAGATGGTCAAACTTCGCCATATTCACCCCTCCACTTT.

V and J are TRBV5-1 and TRBJ2-1; perhaps TRBD1 as D (6 bases). The CDR3 has 17 residues. CDR1 SGHRS and CDR2 YFSETQ come from the germline V gene. V gave up 2 bases and J gave up 1 base, with 16 bases separating them. The CDR3 DNA sequence: TGCGCCAGCAGCTTTTCCGGGACACTTAATTCCTACAATGAGCAGTTCTTC. It is translated as CASSFSGTLNSYNEQFF.

This clonotype has only a few counts. The rearrangement joins TRBV5-1 to TRBJ2-1; D is ambiguous. V lost 5 bases, J lost 0 bases, and 12 bases lay in between. The CDR3 is made up of 15 amino acids. Germline loops: CDR1 SGHRS, CDR2 YFSETQ. CDR3 nucleotides: TGCGCCAGCAGTCCAGACCCCAGCTCCTACAATGAGCAGTTCTTC. As protein: CASSPDPSSYNEQFF.